What follows are 27 T cell receptor beta chains derived from one specimen sequenced in a study of blood T cells in healthy people across ages. A J-beta primer mix and a sample-barcoded 5' primer were used in a second PCR of roughly 6 to 11 cycles. MiXCR, run by TCRdb on the 5' RACE reads, gives a single entry per CDR3 protein. The sample shows hundreds of thousands of distinct CDR3 sequences, 46% of them seen only once. Sequencing was performed on blood. The receptors come from a man older than 75 in good health.

As regards this clonotype: One base away lies a much larger clone, so this may be a sequencing read error. The CDR3 DNA reads as TGCAGCGTTGATGGGGGACAGGCCCCTGAAGCTTTCTTT. It translates to CSVDGGQAPEAFF. This sequence joins TRBV29-1 and TRBJ1-1; 8 bases match TRBD1. Germline values: CDR1 SQVTM, CDR2 ANQGSEA. Trimming cost V 3 bases and J 6 bases; bases outside gene matches: 6. There are 13 residues in the CDR3.

The V gene is TRBV10-3, the J gene TRBJ2-7; D remains unclear. The J call could be wrong; TRBJ2-5 is a better fit for the DNA end. This CDR3 has 13 amino acids. Germline assignment: CDR1 ENHRY and CDR2 SYGVKD. CDR3 sequence (DNA): TGTGCCATCAGTGAGGCCACACGAGAGACCCAGTACTTC. The encoded protein is CAISEATRETQYF.

V usage is TRBV18 and J usage is TRBJ1-1, with a weak D call TRBD1 (5 bases). The CDR3 is 16 residues long. CDR1 and CDR2 from the germline V gene are KGHSH and LQKENI. The V gene lost 2 bases and the J gene lost 3 bases, with 16 bases spanning the gap. CDR3 sequence (DNA): TGTGCCAGCTCACCATACTCAAGGCAAGGGGACACTGAAGCTTTCTTT. Translating gives CASSPYSRQGDTEAFF. Combining the CDR3 with reference TRBV18 and TRBJ1-1 gives the whole variable domain NAGVMQNPRHLVRRRGQEARLRCSPMKGHSHVYWYRQLPEEGLKFMVYLQKENIIDESGMPKERFSAEFPKEGPSILRIQQVVRGDSAAYFCASSPYSRQGDTEAFFGQGTRLTVV.

This clonotype was counted once. The chain links TRBV24-1 to TRBJ1-5; D ambiguous. The germline V gene has CDR1 KGHDR and CDR2 SFDVKD. Trimming removed 4 bases from V and 3 bases from J, with 15 bases in between. CDR3 length equals 16 residues. CDR3 DNA: TGTGCCACCAGTGACGCCCGGCAGGCCTCCAATCAGCCCCAGCATTTT. Its translation is CATSDARQASNQPQHF.

The chain recombines TRBV19 with TRBJ2-5; no reliable D call. The end of the DNA fits TRBJ2-7 better, so the J call may be wrong. Germline values: CDR1 LNHDA, CDR2 SQIVND (reference sequence). CDR3 size: 13 residues. The CDR3, as DNA: TGTGTCACCGGGCCACCCGAGGACTACGAGCAGTACTTC. Translating it yields CVTGPPEDYEQYF.

V gene TRBV20-1 combines with J gene TRBJ2-1; 10 bases map to TRBD2. Germline loops: CDR1 DFQATT, CDR2 SNEGSKA (reference sequence). Losses at the gene ends were 3 bases for V and 4 bases for J; bases not matched to a gene: 6. The CDR3 runs to 15 residues. This CDR3 is CSASPSSGGYNEQFF. As DNA, the CDR3 is TGCAGTGCTAGTCCTTCTAGCGGGGGTTACAATGAGCAGTTCTTC.

This clonotype appeared a few times. One junction end does not reproduce the germline sequence, and a read error may be involved. The chain is built from TRBV12-3 or TRBV12-4 and TRBJ2-7; possibly TRBD1 for D (5 bases). CDR3 length: 11 residues. The CDR3 protein is CASSPDKEQYF. DNA of the CDR3: TGTGCCAGCAGTCCGGACAAAGAGCAGTATTTC.

This chain links TRBV4-3 with TRBJ2-5; TRBD1 might be the D (7 bases). The V gene's germline CDR1 is LGHNA and CDR2 YSLEER. V was pared by 0 bases and J by 5 bases, with 16 bases between. The CDR3 has 16 residues. CDR3 in amino acids: CASSQEVAGGYETQYF. The CDR3 bases are TGCGCCAGCAGCCAAGAAGTCGCAGGGGGGTACGAGACCCAGTACTTC.

As concerns this clonotype: A much larger clone is a single base away; this may be a read error. The CDR3 sequence is CSARGSDGREGGEQFF. CDR3 DNA sequence: TGCAGTGCTAGGGGATCAGATGGGCGGGAGGGTGGTGAGCAGTTCTTC. V is TRBV20-1 and J is TRBJ2-1; 9 nucleotides agree with TRBD2. Germline V gene lookup returns CDR1 DFQATT and CDR2 SNEGSKA (reference sequence). The V segment lost 3 bases and the J segment 9 bases; nucleotides outside the gene matches: 15. This CDR3 has 16 amino acids.

The chain carries TRBV20-1 and TRBJ1-2; D possibly corresponds to TRBD1 (6 bases). Trimming took 5 bases from V and 6 from J, leaving 28 bases between them. CDR1 is DFQATT, CDR2 SNEGSKA, per germline (reference sequence). This CDR3 is 17 amino acids long. The CDR3 protein is CSAGSSQGRVYLDGYTF. The CDR3 coding sequence is TGCAGTGCTGGGTCCTCGCAGGGGCGGGTTTATTTGGATGGCTACACCTTC.

This clonotype was detected only once. The chain links TRBV29-1 to TRBJ2-7, with 9 bases aligning to TRBD1. With V trimmed by 4 bases and J by 2 bases, 6 bases remained unmatched. In germline, CDR1 is SQVTM, CDR2 ANQGSEA. This CDR3 has 14 amino acids. The CDR3 region has the DNA TGCAGCGTTGGCCGGGACAGGGTGACCTACGAGCAGTACTTC. Amino acids: CSVGRDRVTYEQYF.

This clonotype was counted only a few times. The chain uses TRBV18 and TRBJ2-7; 9 bases align to TRBD1. Near its end, the DNA agrees better with TRBJ2-5, so the J call may be wrong. The CDR3 has 15 amino acids. Per the germline V gene, CDR1 is KGHSH and CDR2 is LQKENI. The CDR3 region is CASSPLGTGIETQYF. The CDR3 DNA reads as TGTGCCAGCTCACCGCTCGGGACAGGGATCGAGACCCAGTACTTC.

This clonotype occurred many times. The chain combines TRBV7-2 with TRBJ2-1, with 7 positions matching TRBD1. V trimming: 5 bases; J trimming: 6 bases; junction bases outside the gene matches: 7. The CDR3 extends over 14 amino acids. Germline V gene data show CDR1 as SGHTA and CDR2 as FQGNSA. The CDR3 spells CASSQQGPRNEQFF. CDR3 nucleotides: TGTGCCAGCAGCCAACAGGGGCCTCGCAATGAGCAGTTCTTC.

The chain joins TRBV27 to TRBJ2-1; 10 nucleotides align to TRBD2. Trimming cost V 6 bases and J 1 base; bases outside gene matches: 12. This CDR3 comprises 18 residues. The germline V gene encodes CDR1 MNHEY and CDR2 SMNVEV (reference sequence). CDR3 nucleotides: TGTGCCAGCAGGCTGGGGGCTAGCGGGAGCGGATCCTACAATGAGCAGTTCTTC. This codes for CASRLGASGSGSYNEQFF.

The chain has TRBV28 and TRBJ2-7; the D call may be TRBD1 or TRBD2 (5 bases each). V was clipped by 6 bases and J by 2 bases, with 11 bases between them. CDR1 is MDHEN and CDR2 is SYDVKM in the germline V gene. The CDR3 has 13 amino acids. This CDR3 is CASSRADTYEQYF. CDR3 DNA sequence: TGTGCCAGCAGCCGAGCGGACACCTACGAGCAGTACTTC.

J is TRBJ2-1 and V is TRBV20-1; D is uncertain. The CDR3 sequence is 14 residues long. With 7 bases removed from V and 2 bases from J, the gap between germline ends came to 15 bases. Germline-derived CDR1 and CDR2 are DFQATT and SNEGSKA (reference sequence). The CDR3 sequence: CSGPQEGPYNEQFF. The CDR3 nucleotides read TGCAGTGGGCCCCAGGAAGGTCCCTACAATGAGCAGTTCTTC.

The CDR3 nucleotides read TGTGCCAGCGCTCTCCCGGGGAATATGGTGCATGAGCAGTTCTTC. This codes for CASALPGNMVHEQFF. The rearrangement links TRBV28 to TRBJ2-1; maybe TRBD2 (5 bases). The CDR3 consists of 15 residues. Germline CDR1 is MDHEN and CDR2 is SYDVKM. Trimming shortened V by 8 bases and J by 8 bases, and 22 bases separated the two germline ends.

This clonotype was detected a few times. The chain has TRBV5-4 and TRBJ2-1; 15 bases are shared with TRBD2. The DNA end is more similar to TRBJ2-7, so the J call may be wrong. Germline loops: CDR1 SGHNT, CDR2 YYREEE (reference sequence). This CDR3 comprises 19 residues. The CDR3 coding sequence is TGTGCCAGCAGCTTGGAGGGACTAGCGGGAGGCTTCTCCTACAATGAGCAGTACTTC. This gives the protein CASSLEGLAGGFSYNEQYF.

Comment on this clonotype: The junction shows a germline mismatch at one end, possibly a read error. The rearrangement uses TRBV6-1 and TRBJ2-1; maybe TRBD2 (6 bases). The CDR3 is made up of 13 amino acids. Germline loops: CDR1 MNHNS, CDR2 SASEGT. CDR3 sequence: CASSEGLKDEQFF. The CDR3 nucleotides read TGTGCCAGCAGCGAAGGACTAAAAGATGAGCAGTTCTTC.

This clonotype was seen a few times. The chain has TRBV5-1 and TRBJ2-2; D perhaps matches TRBD2 (6 bases). Germline-derived CDR1 and CDR2 are SGHRS and YFSETQ. The CDR3 runs 14 residues. With 4 bases removed from V and 4 bases from J, the gap between germline ends came to 11 bases. The CDR3 DNA follows: TGCGCCAGCAGCCGGGACTCGAGCACCGGGGAGCTGTTTTTT. Translated, it gives CASSRDSSTGELFF.

In this sample, this clonotype turned up a few times. The V and J genes are TRBV12-3 or TRBV12-4 and TRBJ2-3, with TRBD2 identical over 11 bases. Unmatched junction bases numbered 5, after V lost 5 bases and J lost 1 base. CDR3 length: 16 residues. CDR3 loop: CASSIGTSGRTDTQYF. The CDR3 bases are TGTGCCAGCAGTATAGGGACTAGCGGACGCACAGATACGCAGTATTTT.

The rearrangement uses TRBV3-1 and TRBJ2-5, with TRBD2 matching over 13 bases. CDR1 and CDR2 (germline): LGHDT, YNNKEL (reference sequence). This CDR3 region has 17 residues. Trimming at V came to 4 bases and at J to 2 bases, leaving 7 bases not matched to a gene. Here the CDR3 reads CASSLSLGLAGQETQYF. DNA for the CDR3: TGTGCCAGCAGCCTTTCGTTGGGACTAGCGGGGCAAGAGACCCAGTACTTC.

The chain couples TRBV7-2 to TRBJ2-1, with 7 bases that match TRBD2. J lost 5 bases, V lost 3 bases, and 13 bases had no gene match. The germline CDR1 and CDR2 sequences are SGHTA and FQGNSA. The CDR3 sequence is 17 residues long. CDR3 sequence reads: CASSFRMSGGRDNEQFF. CDR3 in DNA: TGTGCCAGCAGCTTCCGAATGTCGGGAGGCCGGGACAATGAGCAGTTCTTC.

The chain uses TRBV4-3 and TRBJ2-5; D call uncertain. The assigned J gene may be wrong: the sequence end matches TRBJ2-7 better. Germline CDR1 and CDR2: LGHNA and YSLEER. This CDR3 region has 13 residues. The CDR3, as DNA: TGCGCCAGCAGCCAAGATACCCGGTACGAGCAGTACTTC. It yields the protein CASSQDTRYEQYF.

The chain is built from TRBV10-3 and TRBJ2-4; TRBD1 might be the D (6 bases). Gene TRBJ2-5 matches the end of the DNA better, so the J call may be wrong. The CDR3 contains 15 residues. CDR1 is ENHRY and CDR2 is SYGVKD in the germline V gene. CDR3: CAISEAAGEEETQYF. For the CDR3, the DNA is TGTGCCATCAGTGAGGCTGCAGGGGAAGAGGAGACCCAGTACTTC.

In this sample, this clonotype turned up many times. This chain uses TRBV10-3 with TRBJ2-1; D uncertain. Deletions cut 10 bases from V and 6 bases from J, with 13 bases between. Germline V gene sequence: CDR1 ENHRY, CDR2 SYGVKD. The CDR3 consists of 12 residues. CDR3 residues: CATTDNANEQFF. The DNA of the CDR3 is TGTGCCACCACCGACAACGCCAATGAGCAGTTCTTC.

This clonotype occurred once. The chain links TRBV28 to TRBJ2-1; TRBD2 aligns across 8 bases. This CDR3 is built from 16 residues. V lost 11 bases, J lost 5 bases, and 17 bases stayed unmatched. Looked up from germline, CDR1 is MDHEN and CDR2 is SYDVKM. As DNA, the CDR3 is TGTGCCTGCTGGACCAGCGGGAGAGCTACCGACAATGAGCAGTTCTTC. Translated, it gives CACWTSGRATDNEQFF.